This is a list of T cell receptor beta chains from one sample in a study of blood T cell repertoires in COVID-19. The method was immunoSEQ multiplex PCR; TCRdb's version includes in-frame clones alone and lacks a portion of them. The sample has hundreds of thousands of clones, approximately 80% seen once. The sample taken for sequencing was peripheral blood. The receptors were sampled from an elderly man with acute or convalescent COVID-19. Each CDR3 is given with its conserved first and last residue. A D gene is named only where the DNA matches it firmly. Not all rows give a size; the values are once, few, many and, for expanded clones, a class.

V gene	J gene	clone size	D gene	CDR3 protein	CDR3 DNA
TRBV2	TRBJ1-6	NA	NA	CASSEAGAGTPNSPLHF	TGTGCCAGCAGTGAAGCGGGGGCAGGGACACCCAATTCACCCCTCCACTTT
TRBV19	TRBJ1-3	NA	TRBD1	CASSDGQGSGNTIYF	TGTGCCAGTAGTGACGGACAGGGCTCTGGAAACACCATATATTTT
TRBV6-5	TRBJ1-6	NA	NA	CASRSGQLNSPLHF	TGTGCCAGCAGGTCGGGTCAGCTGAATTCACCCCTCCACTTT
TRBV3-1/TRBV3-2	TRBJ1-1	NA	NA	CASSQASNTEAFF	TGTGCCAGCAGCCAGGCCTCGAACACTGAAGCTTTCTTT
TRBV5-8	TRBJ1-5	NA	NA	CASSLVSGSNQPQHF	TGTGCCAGCAGCTTGGTCTCGGGAAGCAATCAGCCCCAGCATTTT
TRBV30	TRBJ1-1	NA	NA	CAWSRDHGGTEAFF	TGTGCCTGGAGTAGAGACCACGGGGGGACTGAAGCTTTCTTT
TRBV10-3	TRBJ1-1	NA	NA	CAISPDINTEAFF	TGTGCCATCAGTCCCGACATCAACACTGAAGCTTTCTTT
TRBV10-3	TRBJ1-1	few	TRBD1	CAISESGTGKTAEAFF	TGTGCCATCAGTGAGTCTGGGACAGGGAAAACGGCTGAAGCTTTCTTT
TRBV20-1	TRBJ1-4	NA	TRBD1	CSASWDRFNEKLFF	TGCAGTGCTAGTTGGGACAGATTTAATGAAAAACTGTTTTTT
TRBV3-1/TRBV3-2	TRBJ1-1	NA	TRBD1	CASSQLDRGGTEAFF	TGTGCCAGCAGCCAACTGGACAGGGGGGGCACTGAAGCTTTCTTT
TRBV24-1	TRBJ2-3	NA	TRBD1	CATSEPLPGQGRSDTQYF	TGTGCCACCAGTGAACCCCTTCCGGGACAGGGAAGGTCAGATACGCAGTATTTT
TRBV7-9	TRBJ2-3	NA	NA	CASSLGGTDTQYF	TGTGCCAGCAGCCTCGGAGGCACAGATACGCAGTATTTT
TRBV5-1	TRBJ2-1	NA	NA	CASSLGPGNNEQFF	TGCGCCAGCAGCCTGGGACCGGGGAATAATGAGCAGTTCTTC
TRBV28	TRBJ2-7	NA	TRBD1	CASSLGGQGAGEQYF	TGTGCCAGCAGTTTAGGGGGACAGGGGGCCGGGGAGCAGTACTTC
TRBV10-3	TRBJ2-7	NA	NA	CAISEVRALGEQYF	TGTGCCATCAGTGAGGTGAGGGCTTTGGGCGAGCAGTACTTC
TRBV7-9	TRBJ2-7	few	TRBD1	CASSLEGSRTGGLSYEQYF	TGTGCCAGCAGCTTAGAAGGGTCCAGGACAGGGGGCTTAAGCTACGAGCAGTACTTC
TRBV9	TRBJ2-7	NA	TRBD2	CASSPLGTSFYEQYF	TGTGCCAGCAGCCCTCTAGGGACTAGCTTCTACGAGCAGTACTTC
TRBV7-6	TRBJ2-7	NA	NA	CASSLGQFDYEQYF	TGTGCCAGCAGCTTAGGACAGTTCGACTACGAGCAGTACTTC
TRBV28	TRBJ1-4	few	TRBD1	CASTLQGANSEKLFF	TGTGCCAGCACCTTACAGGGGGCGAACTCTGAAAAACTGTTTTTT
TRBV29-1	TRBJ2-7	NA	NA	CSVDKGWQGTSSYEQYF	TGCAGCGTTGATAAAGGTTGGCAGGGAACCAGCTCCTACGAGCAGTACTTC
TRBV23-1	TRBJ2-1	once	NA	CASSPLKIIYNEQFF	TGCGCCAGCAGTCCCCTAAAGATTATTTACAATGAGCAGTTCTTC
TRBV27	TRBJ2-2	NA	TRBD2	CASTLRLAGGRGTGELFF	TGTGCCAGCACGTTAAGACTAGCGGGGGGGCGGGGCACCGGGGAGCTGTTTTTT
TRBV25-1	TRBJ2-7	NA	TRBD1	CASSLVPGTVIDEQYF	TGTGCCAGCAGTCTTGTACCTGGGACAGTCATTGACGAGCAGTACTTC